This TCR beta chain was identified in a study of blood T cell repertoires in COVID-19 (dated by TCRdb to about 2020). Regarding the study in general: Samples from collaborators originated in the United States, Italy and Spain and spanned both the acute and convalescent phases of COVID-19. The prospective study material was composed of cDNA or gDNA derived from T cells, B-cell-depleted T cells, or PBMCs. Subjects who had been exposed to COVID-19, were actively infected with it, or had recovered from it provided the deeply sampled blood TCRbeta repertoires that made up the dataset. The repertoires were released in a freely available public database meant as a resource for research on the immune response to SARS-CoV-2. The samples were drawn from two sources: the first 160 participants of the ongoing ImmuneRACE study, and over 1,000 subjects contributed by 6 global collaborators. A de-identified subject ID, COVID-19 status, age in years and sex were almost always included in the sample metadata. Where available, HLA class I and class II types were obtained from metadata supplied by the sample provider rather than from assay-based typing. Here is what the overall study found, with its caveats: Clinical and demographic metadata were provided uncurated, with the amount varying by source and participant.

This clone was counted only a few times. Its antigen is not yet known. No base-level quality is on record; no much larger clone is a single base apart. Enrolling through a virtual design, the prospective study's participants ranged in age from roughly 18 to 90 years and lived across around 25 United States geographic areas. In the prospective study, cohorts were assigned on the basis of participant-reported clinical history obtained from a screening survey and a study questionnaire. Recovered participants in ImmuneRACE Cohort 3 were defined as having two consecutive negative NP/OP PCR tests, clearance from a healthcare professional, or resolution of symptoms. In the prospective study, mobile phlebotomists collected whole blood, serum and a nasopharyngeal or oropharyngeal swab from each participant. Participants in the prospective study had the option to provide additional blood draws and questionnaires over a 2-month period. Before DNA extraction, blood samples from the prospective study were shipped at room temperature or frozen.

The CDR3 runs 14 amino acids, cysteine and phenylalanine included. The read is trimmed to its CDR3 DNA, 42 bases read in frame from base 1. A distance of 15 bases separates the germline ends of V and J, which lose 2 bases and 8 bases respectively. CDR1 SGHTA and CDR2 FQGNSA are derived from the germline V gene. The immunoSEQ Assay, a bias-controlled multiplex PCR, was used to amplify TCRbeta CDR3 regions from genomic DNA. From the authors' description of their analysis: Within the assay, amplification of reference gene primers was used to estimate how many nucleated cells each sample contained. To quantify the absolute abundance of each unique TCRbeta CDR3 rearrangement, sequence reads were collapsed and filtered. For each sample, productive Simpson clonality was calculated by taking the square root of Simpson's diversity index across productive rearrangements. The table was pulled from immuneACCESS by TCRdb, which kept in-frame rearrangements only. Such tables lose some clones; where checked, under half of the loss comes from unresolved V genes, and the rest has no known cause. That table furnishes V, J and clone size, whereas the DNA furnished D and trimming. The sample table contains around 480,000 clones; only one count was recorded for around 87% of them. The ten largest make up about 0.65% of the sample.

The sequenced material came from PBMCs or T cells enriched from blood (not recorded which). This clonotype originated in a woman between 18 and 30 years old who had recovered from COVID-19. Recombination linked TRBV7-2 to TRBJ1-2, with an unclear D gene assignment. DNA sequence: TGTGCCAGCAGCTTAAACCGTTATTCTAGGGGCTACACCTTC. It is translated as CASSLNRYSRGYTF.